The clone carrying this T cell receptor beta chain was found many times. It was with unique molecular identifiers that the TCRbeta library was prepared. TCRdb recomputed calls from the PCR reads with MiXCR, one row per CDR3 protein. Of a few hundred thousand distinct CDR3 sequences detected, under 8.5% appear once; the ten largest clones hold 4.5% to 6.5%. These data originate in a study of T-cell reconstitution after alpha-beta-depleted transplantation in children. The clonotype originates from a boy younger than 10 with acute lymphoblastic leukemia, due to receive a stem cell transplant. The sample in question was PBMCs, obtained before TCRalphabeta/CD19-depleted stem cell transplant.

CDR3 nucleotide sequence: TGTGCCAGCAGTTTGAACCGGGGGCAGGTGTACTTC. It translates to CASSLNRGQVYF. V is TRBV28 and J is TRBJ2-7, with D perhaps being TRBD1 or TRBD2 (6 bases each). The CDR3 covers 12 residues. Germline lookup yields CDR1 MDHEN and CDR2 SYDVKM. Trimming pared 3 bases from V and 12 bases from J, leaving 15 bases between.